This TCR beta chain is drawn from a study of shared clonotypes between healthy human individuals. This CDR3 is built from 13 residues. Per the germline V gene, CDR1 is SGHDT and CDR2 is YYEEEE. V trimming: 5 bases; J trimming: 7 bases; junction bases outside the gene matches: 2. The assay was immunoSEQ multiplex PCR, and TCRdb's table has in-frame clones only and misses some. Here the sample spans more than 2 million clones, approximately 95% being singletons. CD45RO-negative, CCR7-positively selected cells formed the naive CD8 fraction, excluding terminally differentiated effector memory CD45RA+ cells.

The chain is built from TRBV5-6 and TRBJ1-3, with 11 positions matching TRBD1. Material: naive CD8+ T cells sorted from blood. The source of this sequence is a man aged 18 to 29 in good health. The CDR3 sequence: CASRGQGANTIYF. The CDR3 nucleotides are TGTGCCAGCAGAGGACAGGGGGCGAACACCATATATTTT.